This is a list of T cell receptor beta chains from one sample in a study of metastatic and nonmetastatic thyroid tumors. TCRdb called clones again from the PCR reads with MiXCR. The table lists about 21,000 clones, approximately 30% of them singletons, with approximately 21% in the top ten. The source material was blood. These receptors were taken from a female donor with papillary thyroid cancer or a benign thyroid nodule (not recorded which). Some clones in this sample may be carry-over from other donors' samples. Both conserved end residues are part of each CDR3. The D gene is left open where the match is weak. A row's size may be missing; if present it is once, few, many or a size class.

CDR3aa: CASSPNLGNQPQHF
CDR3nt: TGTGCCAGCAGTCCGAACCTAGGCAATCAGCCCCAGCATTTT
j_gene: TRBJ1-5
abundance: medium-sized
v_gene: TRBV2
d_gene: -

CDR3aa: CASSLAGGQQPQHF
CDR3nt: TGCGCCAGCAGCTTGGCCGGGGGTCAACAGCCCCAGCATTTT
j_gene: TRBJ1-5
abundance: -
v_gene: TRBV5-1
d_gene: -

CDR3aa: CASRTGANANTGELFF
CDR3nt: TGTGCCAGTAGGACCGGGGCTAACGCGAACACCGGGGAGCTGTTTTTT
j_gene: TRBJ2-2
abundance: medium-sized
v_gene: TRBV19
d_gene: -

CDR3aa: CSARGSVEGLFF
CDR3nt: TGCAGTGCTAGGGGGAGCGTAGAGGGGCTGTTTTTT
j_gene: TRBJ2-2
abundance: -
v_gene: TRBV20-1
d_gene: -

CDR3aa: CASSLEASGRVWNEQYF
CDR3nt: TGCGCCAGCAGCTTGGAGGCTAGCGGGAGGGTTTGGAACGAGCAGTACTTC
j_gene: TRBJ2-7
abundance: medium-sized
v_gene: TRBV5-1
d_gene: TRBD2

CDR3aa: CAIIYSKSGLHEQFF
CDR3nt: TGTGCCATCATTTACTCGAAATCCGGGCTCCATGAGCAGTTCTTC
j_gene: TRBJ2-1
abundance: few
v_gene: TRBV6-2/TRBV6-3
d_gene: -

CDR3aa: CASSLLSLNTEAFF
CDR3nt: TGTGCCAGCAGCTTGCTTTCGTTGAACACTGAAGCTTTCTTT
j_gene: TRBJ1-1
abundance: many
v_gene: TRBV7-6
d_gene: -

CDR3aa: CASSLWGTSGYEQYF
CDR3nt: TGCGCCAGCAGCCTCTGGGGGACTAGCGGCTACGAGCAGTACTTC
j_gene: TRBJ2-7
abundance: -
v_gene: TRBV5-1
d_gene: TRBD2

CDR3aa: CASSPQDTGELFF
CDR3nt: TGTGCCAGCTCACCACAGGACACCGGGGAGCTGTTTTTT
j_gene: TRBJ2-2
abundance: -
v_gene: TRBV18
d_gene: -

CDR3aa: CASNLAGNYEQYF
CDR3nt: TGTGCCAGCAACCTAGCGGGGAACTACGAGCAGTACTTC
j_gene: TRBJ2-7
abundance: once
v_gene: TRBV6-1
d_gene: TRBD2

CDR3aa: CASSLVGESYEQYF
CDR3nt: TGCGCCAGCAGCTTGGTTGGGGAGAGCTACGAGCAGTACTTC
j_gene: TRBJ2-7
abundance: few
v_gene: TRBV5-1
d_gene: -

CDR3aa: CASKPRTVEYEQYF
CDR3nt: TGTGCCAGCAAACCCCGGACCGTGGAATACGAGCAGTACTTC
j_gene: TRBJ2-7
abundance: -
v_gene: TRBV5-5
d_gene: -

CDR3aa: CASSQDCSGFEHYF
CDR3nt: TGCGCCAGCAGCCAAGATTGCTCCGGTTTCGAGCATTACTTC
j_gene: TRBJ2-7
abundance: -
v_gene: TRBV4-3
d_gene: -

CDR3aa: CSARELAGGRETQYF
CDR3nt: TGCAGTGCTAGAGAACTAGCGGGGGGGCGTGAGACCCAGTACTTC
j_gene: TRBJ2-5
abundance: -
v_gene: TRBV20-1
d_gene: TRBD2

CDR3aa: CSARGSTENTEAFF
CDR3nt: TGCAGTGCTAGAGGTTCGACAGAGAACACTGAAGCTTTCTTT
j_gene: TRBJ1-1
abundance: -
v_gene: TRBV20-1
d_gene: -

CDR3aa: CASSLSGGHDEQYF
CDR3nt: TGCGCCAGCAGCTTGTCAGGGGGTCATGACGAGCAGTACTTC
j_gene: TRBJ2-7
abundance: -
v_gene: TRBV5-1
d_gene: TRBD1

CDR3aa: CASSLAGAWDYGYTF
CDR3nt: TGTGCCAGCAGCTTGGCCGGGGCCTGGGACTATGGCTACACCTTC
j_gene: TRBJ1-2
abundance: many
v_gene: TRBV7-9
d_gene: -

CDR3aa: CASSIDYRTEAFF
CDR3nt: TGTGCCAGTAGTATAGATTACAGAACTGAAGCTTTCTTT
j_gene: TRBJ1-1
abundance: -
v_gene: TRBV19
d_gene: -

CDR3aa: CASGPSTGMNTEAFF
CDR3nt: TGTGCTAGTGGGCCCTCGACAGGGATGAACACTGAAGCTTTCTTT
j_gene: TRBJ1-1
abundance: many
v_gene: TRBV12-5
d_gene: TRBD1

CDR3aa: CASSPGEAIWRDTQYF
CDR3nt: TGCGCCAGCAGCCCCGGAGAAGCTATATGGCGGGATACGCAGTATTTT
j_gene: TRBJ2-3
abundance: -
v_gene: TRBV5-1
d_gene: -

CDR3aa: CASRFLGTGVGEQYF
CDR3nt: TGTGCCAGCAGGTTCCTGGGGACAGGGGTGGGAGAGCAGTACTTC
j_gene: TRBJ2-7
abundance: few
v_gene: TRBV27
d_gene: TRBD1

CDR3aa: CASSLAQEGRQFF
CDR3nt: TGCGCCAGCAGTTTAGCGCAGGAGGGTCGTCAGTTCTTC
j_gene: TRBJ2-1
abundance: few
v_gene: TRBV12-3/TRBV12-4
d_gene: -

CDR3aa: CASSMKGGQGGNQPQHF
CDR3nt: TGTGCCAGTAGTATGAAGGGGGGACAGGGAGGCAATCAGCCCCAGCATTTT
j_gene: TRBJ1-5
abundance: medium-sized
v_gene: TRBV19
d_gene: TRBD1

CDR3aa: CASSLAGSSRIYEQYF
CDR3nt: TGTGCCAGCAGCTTGGCGGGGAGCTCACGCATCTACGAGCAGTACTTC
j_gene: TRBJ2-7
abundance: many
v_gene: TRBV5-6
d_gene: -

CDR3aa: CASSYSAGGVNEQFF
CDR3nt: TGTGCCAGCAGTTACAGTGCGGGAGGAGTTAATGAGCAGTTCTTC
j_gene: TRBJ2-1
abundance: -
v_gene: TRBV6-2/TRBV6-3
d_gene: TRBD2

CDR3aa: CASSLGGETGRYEQYF
CDR3nt: TGTGCCAGCAGCCTAGGAGGAGAGACAGGGCGGTACGAGCAGTACTTC
j_gene: TRBJ2-7
abundance: -
v_gene: TRBV11-3
d_gene: TRBD1

CDR3aa: CASSYTSGTLEGYTF
CDR3nt: TGTGCCAGCAGCTATACTTCTGGGACACTGGAGGGCTACACCTTC
j_gene: TRBJ1-2
abundance: many
v_gene: TRBV27
d_gene: -

CDR3aa: CASSCWDRDVDTQYF
CDR3nt: TGTGCCAGCAGCTGCTGGGACAGGGATGTAGATACGCAGTATTTT
j_gene: TRBJ2-3
abundance: few
v_gene: TRBV5-6
d_gene: TRBD1

CDR3aa: CASSPRDSSTDTQYF
CDR3nt: TGTGCCAGCAGCCCCCGGGACAGCAGCACAGATACGCAGTATTTT
j_gene: TRBJ2-3
abundance: medium-sized
v_gene: TRBV7-8
d_gene: TRBD1

CDR3aa: CASSLSGGSYEQYF
CDR3nt: TGTGCCAGCTCACTTAGCGGGGGATCCTACGAGCAGTACTTC
j_gene: TRBJ2-7
abundance: many
v_gene: TRBV18
d_gene: TRBD2

CDR3aa: CASSLRDRGGYTF
CDR3nt: TGTGCCAGCAGCCTCCGGGACAGGGGAGGCTACACCTTC
j_gene: TRBJ1-2
abundance: many
v_gene: TRBV3-1
d_gene: TRBD1

CDR3aa: CASSLPGTGGKGYTF
CDR3nt: TGTGCCAGCAGTTTACCCGGGACAGGGGGGAAAGGCTACACCTTC
j_gene: TRBJ1-2
abundance: many
v_gene: TRBV28
d_gene: TRBD1

CDR3aa: CASSSGESPREQYF
CDR3nt: TGTGCCAGCAGTTCGGGGGAATCCCCCCGGGAGCAGTACTTC
j_gene: TRBJ2-7
abundance: -
v_gene: TRBV12-3/TRBV12-4
d_gene: -

CDR3aa: CASSLVGTGELFF
CDR3nt: TGCGCCAGCAGCTTGGTGGGGACCGGGGAGCTGTTTTTT
j_gene: TRBJ2-2
abundance: -
v_gene: TRBV5-1
d_gene: -

CDR3aa: CATTGTGGKTVAFF
CDR3nt: TGTGCCACCACGGGTACAGGGGGAAAAACTGTTGCTTTCTTT
j_gene: TRBJ1-1
abundance: -
v_gene: TRBV24-1
d_gene: TRBD1

CDR3aa: CASNQLWDKLMSNQPQHF
CDR3nt: TGTGCCAGCAACCAACTTTGGGACAAGCTGATGAGCAATCAGCCCCAGCATTTT
j_gene: TRBJ1-5
abundance: -
v_gene: TRBV11-2
d_gene: -

CDR3aa: CASSPSGQGFSGANVLTF
CDR3nt: TGTGCCAGCTCACCAAGCGGGCAGGGTTTTTCTGGGGCCAACGTCCTGACTTTC
j_gene: TRBJ2-6
abundance: -
v_gene: TRBV18
d_gene: -

CDR3aa: CASREGGQSYEQYF
CDR3nt: TGTGCCAGCAGAGAAGGGGGACAGAGCTACGAGCAGTACTTC
j_gene: TRBJ2-7
abundance: -
v_gene: TRBV12-3/TRBV12-4
d_gene: TRBD1

CDR3aa: CATGHTVSNQPQHF
CDR3nt: TGTGCCACCGGTCATACCGTTAGCAATCAGCCCCAGCATTTT
j_gene: TRBJ1-5
abundance: -
v_gene: TRBV24-1
d_gene: -

CDR3aa: CSASRRLAGGNEQFF
CDR3nt: TGCAGTGCTAGCAGGCGACTAGCGGGAGGTAATGAGCAGTTCTTC
j_gene: TRBJ2-1
abundance: -
v_gene: TRBV20-1
d_gene: TRBD2

CDR3aa: CASLRTSASETQYF
CDR3nt: TGTGCCAGCCTGCGGACTAGCGCGTCGGAGACCCAGTACTTC
j_gene: TRBJ2-5
abundance: many
v_gene: TRBV6-1
d_gene: TRBD2

CDR3aa: CASSQDGRERNEQFF
CDR3nt: TGTGCCAGCAGCCAAGACGGGCGGGAGAGGAATGAGCAGTTCTTC
j_gene: TRBJ2-1
abundance: many
v_gene: TRBV4-2
d_gene: TRBD2

CDR3aa: CASSFNYGYTF
CDR3nt: TGTGCCAGCAGTTTTAACTATGGCTACACCTTC
j_gene: TRBJ1-2
abundance: many
v_gene: TRBV28
d_gene: -